A single sample gave rise to the 31 T cell receptor beta chains below, sequenced in a study of Ad26.COV2.S vaccination and SARS-CoV-2 variants. Assay: immunoSEQ multiplex PCR; the TCRdb copy retains only in-frame clones and omits some. The sample lists about 440,000 clones; around 91% were seen once. Described treatment: around 19 received Ad26.COV2.S at low or high dose, single or two shots; about five received placebo; per-sample allocation not given. Sample collection was performed on day 63 after the first vaccine or placebo injection. Material: peripheral blood, obtained in a trial of Ad26.COV2.S vaccine versus placebo. The receptors come from a person between 18 and 60 years old who received the Ad26.COV2.S COVID-19 vaccine or a placebo.

V gene TRBV6-1 combines with J gene TRBJ2-7; D is undetermined. The germline CDR1 and CDR2 sequences are MNHNS and SASEGT. The CDR3 runs to 11 residues. The V and J ends lost 2 bases and 7 bases respectively, with 6 bases between them. The CDR3 sequence is CASSEWREQYF. CDR3 DNA: TGTGCCAGCAGTGAATGGAGAGAGCAGTACTTC.

In its sample, this clone was seen once. The V gene is TRBV12-5, the J gene TRBJ2-5, with D maybe TRBD1 (5 bases). The CDR3 has 13 amino acids. V dropped 7 bases and J dropped 2 bases, with 11 bases sitting between them. In germline, CDR1 is LGHNT, CDR2 FRNRAP. The CDR3 nucleotides are TGTGCTAGTGCCAAGGACAATCAAGAGACCCAGTACTTC. Protein product: CASAKDNQETQYF.

This chain joins TRBV18 and TRBJ2-3, with TRBD1 matching 7 bases. V trimming: 5 bases; J trimming: 3 bases; junction bases outside the gene matches: 11. The CDR3 runs to 16 residues. Per the germline V gene, CDR1 is KGHSH and CDR2 is LQKENI. CDR3 amino acids: CASSYSWDRRTDTQYF. CDR3 in DNA: TGTGCCAGCTCATACTCCTGGGACAGAAGAACAGATACGCAGTATTTT.

V is TRBV4-1 and J is TRBJ1-2, with a tentative D call TRBD1 (5 bases). The germline gives CDR1 MGHRA, CDR2 YSYEKL. The CDR3 has 15 residues. V was cut by 1 base and J by 4 bases, with 13 bases left in between. The CDR3 sequence: CASSQATQGGYGYTF. The CDR3 coding sequence is TGCGCCAGCAGCCAAGCCACCCAGGGAGGCTATGGCTACACCTTC.

This sequence joins TRBV19 and TRBJ2-1; D may correspond to TRBD1 or TRBD2 (5 bases each). V lost 3 bases to trimming and J lost 5 bases, with 11 bases between them. Germline CDR1 LNHDA, CDR2 SQIVND (reference sequence). The CDR3 totals 14 residues. The CDR3 nucleotides read TGTGCCAGTAGTATCTGGGGGAAGAACAATGAGCAGTTCTTC. The encoded protein is CASSIWGKNNEQFF.

Comment on this clone: The same CDR3 also results from other DNA sequences found in this sample. The rearrangement joins TRBV7-9 to TRBJ2-3; 8 nucleotides line up with TRBD1. The CDR3 runs 13 residues. Germline CDR1 SEHNR, CDR2 FQNEAQ (reference sequence). V was pared by 5 bases and J by 4 bases, with 2 bases of the junction left unmatched. In DNA form, the CDR3 reads TGTGCCAGCAGCCCCAGGGGGCCAGATACGCAGTATTTT. This encodes CASSPRGPDTQYF.

The chain is built from TRBV5-1 and TRBJ2-3, with D perhaps given as TRBD1 or TRBD2 (5 bases each). Trimming stripped 2 bases from V and 8 bases from J, with 9 bases between. This CDR3 is built from 12 residues. Germline assignment: CDR1 SGHRS and CDR2 YFSETQ. DNA for the CDR3: TGCGCCAGCAGCTTTGAGAGGGGTACGCAGTATTTT. Translated, it gives CASSFERGTQYF.

The CDR3 protein is CATSRDRTGWVQYF. CDR3 nucleotides: TGTGCCACCAGCAGAGACCGGACAGGGTGGGTGCAGTACTTC. The chain has TRBV15 and TRBJ2-7; TRBD1 matches at 8 bases. The CDR3 runs to 14 residues. V shed 0 bases, J shed 9 bases, and the junction held 7 bases outside the gene matches. CDR1 and CDR2 (germline): LNHNV, YYDKDF (reference sequence).

This clone appeared a few times. J is TRBJ2-7 and V is TRBV4-3; TRBD1 might be the D (5 bases). This CDR3 is 15 amino acids long. Looked up from germline, CDR1 is LGHNA and CDR2 is YSLEER. Trimming cost V 0 bases and J 5 bases, with 14 bases left between them. The CDR3 region is CASSQDAQGRNEQYF. The CDR3 DNA sequence: TGCGCCAGCAGCCAAGATGCGCAGGGTCGCAACGAGCAGTACTTC.

This clone was observed a few times. V and J are TRBV6-2 or TRBV6-3 and TRBJ1-5; TRBD1 might be the D (5 bases). Germline V gene sequence: CDR1 MNHEY, CDR2 SVGEGT. V gave up 2 bases and J gave up 9 bases, with 14 bases separating them. The CDR3 length is 14 residues. The CDR3 loop is CASSYGHWDRPQHF. The CDR3 DNA sequence: TGTGCCAGCAGTTACGGACACTGGGATCGGCCCCAGCATTTT.

The chain combines TRBV14 with TRBJ2-7; 9 nucleotides align to TRBD2. This CDR3 is 16 amino acids long. Trimming cost V 0 bases and J 5 bases; bases outside gene matches: 8. Germline V gene data show CDR1 as SGHDN and CDR2 as FVKESK. The CDR3 protein is CASSQDWSGRRNEQYF. In nucleotides, the CDR3 is TGTGCCAGCAGCCAAGATTGGAGCGGGAGGAGAAACGAGCAGTACTTC. Variable domain in full (rest from reference TRBV14 and TRBJ2-7): EAGVTQFPSHSVIEKGQTVTLRCDPISGHDNLYWYRRVMGKEIKFLLHFVKESKQDESGMPNNRFLAERTGGTYSTLKVQPAELEDSGVYFCASSQDWSGRRNEQYFGPGTRLTVT.

The rearrangement uses TRBV27 and TRBJ1-2; D is perhaps TRBD1 (5 bases). CDR3 length equals 14 residues. Looked up from germline, CDR1 is MNHEY and CDR2 is SMNVEV (reference sequence). The germline V and J ends were trimmed by 4 bases and 7 bases, with 16 bases remaining between them. CDR3 sequence reads: CASSSRGSYIGYTF. In DNA form, the CDR3 reads TGTGCCAGCAGTTCGAGGGGCTCCTATATTGGCTACACCTTC.

This clone was recorded only once. The chain combines TRBV3-1 (or the pseudogene TRBV3-2) with TRBJ2-7; perhaps TRBD1 as D (6 bases). Germline V lookup: CDR1 LGHDT, CDR2 YNNKEL (reference sequence). The CDR3 runs to 13 residues. The ends were cut back, 5 bases at V and 2 bases at J, with 10 bases in the middle. This CDR3 is CASSYKGAYEQYF. The CDR3 nucleotides are TGTGCCAGCAGCTATAAGGGGGCCTACGAGCAGTACTTC.

The chain joins TRBV7-2 to TRBJ2-7; D gene unclear. V was shortened by 5 bases and J by 2 bases, with 10 bases between the two germline ends. Germline CDR1 is SGHTA and CDR2 is FQGNSA. This CDR3 is 13 amino acids long. For the CDR3, the DNA is TGTGCCAGCAGCCTTGACACGACCTACGAGCAGTACTTC. This sequence encodes CASSLDTTYEQYF.

The chain recombines TRBV4-2 with TRBJ1-3, with D possibly TRBD1 on 6 matching bases. This CDR3 has 15 residues. Germline-derived CDR1 and CDR2 are LGHNA and YNFKEQ. The V end lost 4 bases, the J end lost 4 bases, and 14 bases lay between the germline ends. In DNA form, the CDR3 reads TGTGCCAGCAGCCCCGACGGGACAACGGGAAACACCATATATTTT. Its protein product is CASSPDGTTGNTIYF.

This clone was counted only a few times. CDR3 sequence: CASSMKTNYGYTF. The CDR3 bases are TGTGCCAGTAGTATGAAGACTAACTATGGCTACACCTTC. This chain uses TRBV19 with TRBJ1-2; D is unclear. Deletions cut 3 bases from V and 0 bases from J, with 5 bases between. Germline CDR1 and CDR2: LNHDA and SQIVND (reference sequence). The CDR3 loop spans 13 amino acids. Looking up the rest from reference TRBV19 and TRBJ1-2 gives the full variable domain: DGGITQSPKYLFRKEGQNVTLSCEQNLNHDAMYWYRQDPGQGLRLIYYSQIVNDFQKGDIAEGYSVSREKKESFPLTVTSAQKNPTAFYLCASSMKTNYGYTFGSGTRLTVV.

The V gene is TRBV18, the J gene TRBJ2-7; the D is unclear. Germline loops: CDR1 KGHSH, CDR2 LQKENI. CDR3 size: 13 residues. Trimming took 6 bases from V and 5 from J, leaving 14 bases between them. This CDR3 reads CASSHGPGNEQYF. Here the CDR3 DNA reads TGTGCCAGCTCTCATGGACCCGGTAACGAGCAGTACTTC.

This clone was seen once. CDR3 loop: CASSSTILGDTQYF. As DNA, the CDR3 is TGTGCCAGCAGCTCAACGATACTAGGGGATACGCAGTATTTT. The V gene is TRBV28, the J gene TRBJ2-3; possible D gene TRBD2, 5 bases. CDR3 length: 14 amino acids. From germline, CDR1 is MDHEN and CDR2 SYDVKM. V was shortened by 6 bases and J by 6 bases, with 16 bases between the two germline ends.

The chain recombines TRBV7-2 with TRBJ1-2; D gene unclear. CDR3 length: 13 residues. Germline V gene sequence: CDR1 SGHTA, CDR2 FQGNSA. The germline V and J ends were trimmed by 2 bases and 7 bases, with 11 bases remaining between them. Written as DNA, the CDR3 is TGTGCCAGCAGCTTACAGGTTCGGGGTGGCTACACCTTC. Translating gives CASSLQVRGGYTF. The whole variable domain, remainder taken from reference TRBV7-2 and TRBJ1-2, is GAGVSQSPSNKVTEKGKDVELRCDPISGHTALYWYRQSLGQGLEFLIYFQGNSAPDKSGLPSDRFSAERTGGSVSTLTIQRTQQEDSAVYLCASSLQVRGGYTFGSGTRLTVV.

This clone was detected only once. The chain joins TRBV6-2 or TRBV6-3 to TRBJ1-4; TRBD1 is a possible D gene (6 bases). V dropped 2 bases and J dropped 5 bases, with 9 bases sitting between them. CDR1 MNHEY and CDR2 SVGEGT come from the germline V gene. The CDR3 is made up of 14 amino acids. The CDR3 region has the DNA TGTGCCAGCAGTTACGGGCAGGGGAATGAAAAACTGTTTTTT. This sequence encodes CASSYGQGNEKLFF.

The chain combines TRBV4-3 with TRBJ1-4; a weak D match, TRBD1 (6 bases). Trimming removed 4 bases from V and 5 bases from J, with 8 bases in between. Germline CDR1 is LGHNA and CDR2 is YSLEER. This CDR3 spans 13 amino acids. The CDR3 loop reads CASSPQGNEKLFF. CDR3 nucleotide sequence: TGCGCCAGCAGCCCCCAGGGGAATGAAAAACTGTTTTTT.

The chain is built from TRBV7-9 and TRBJ2-3, with D uncertain. V lost 7 bases to trimming and J lost 2 bases, with 10 bases between them. CDR1 and CDR2 (germline): SEHNR, FQNEAQ (reference sequence). The CDR3 has 13 residues. CDR3 DNA: TGTGCCAGCAATCCTCACGACACAGATACGCAGTATTTT. It translates to CASNPHDTDTQYF.

This chain connects TRBV15 to TRBJ2-7; D perhaps matches TRBD2 (6 bases). Germline CDR1 LNHNV, CDR2 YYDKDF (reference sequence). This CDR3 is 15 amino acids long. The V end lost 0 bases, the J end lost 2 bases, and 11 bases lay between the germline ends. The CDR3: CATSRELAEAYEQYF. The CDR3 region has the DNA TGTGCCACCAGCAGAGAACTAGCAGAGGCCTACGAGCAGTACTTC.

CDR3 DNA: TGTGCCAGCAGCAAAGGGGGGGCAGAGTGGGCCACAGATACGCAGTATTTT. Amino acid sequence: CASSKGGAEWATDTQYF. The chain is built from TRBV21-1 and TRBJ2-3. TRBV21-1 is noted as a pseudogene. CDR3 length equals 17 residues.

The rearrangement links TRBV15 to TRBJ1-3; the D is unclear. The V end lost 0 bases, the J end lost 0 bases, and 6 bases lay between the germline ends. The CDR3 has 15 residues. CDR1 and CDR2 (germline): LNHNV, YYDKDF (reference sequence). The DNA of the CDR3 is TGTGCCACCAGCAGAGAAGGGTTCTCTGGAAACACCATATATTTT. The encoded protein is CATSREGFSGNTIYF. The full variable domain, with the rest looked up from reference TRBV15 and TRBJ1-3, is DAMVIQNPRYQVTQFGKPVTLSCSQTLNHNVMYWYQQKSSQAPKLLFHYYDKDFNNEADTPDNFQSRRPNTSFCFLDIRSPGLGDTAMYLCATSREGFSGNTIYFGEGSWLTVV.

The V and J genes are TRBV14 and TRBJ2-3; TRBD2 matches at 10 bases. CDR1 SGHDN and CDR2 FVKESK come from the germline V gene. Trimming removed 4 bases from V and 0 bases from J; junction bases left unmatched: 7. CDR3 length equals 17 residues. The DNA of the CDR3 is TGTGCCAGCAGCCGATCAGCGGGAGGGCCTAGCACAGATACGCAGTATTTT. Translated: CASSRSAGGPSTDTQYF.

The genes are TRBV6-1 and TRBJ2-1; D may be TRBD1 (5 bases). CDR3 length: 13 amino acids. V lost 3 bases, J lost 9 bases, and 12 bases lay in between. Germline V CDR1 and CDR2: MNHNS, SASEGT. CDR3 sequence (DNA): TGTGCCAGCAGTGAGTCTGGGGCCAGTGAGCAGTTCTTC. Translating gives CASSESGASEQFF.

The chain couples TRBV28 to TRBJ2-7; 10 positions match TRBD2. Trimming at V came to 5 bases and at J to 2 bases, leaving 6 bases not matched to a gene. CDR3 length: 15 residues. Looked up from germline, CDR1 is MDHEN and CDR2 is SYDVKM. DNA for the CDR3: TGTGCCAGCAGTCATCTAGCGGGAGCCCCCTACGAGCAGTACTTC. Residues: CASSHLAGAPYEQYF.

This clone was seen a single time. This chain joins TRBV7-9 and TRBJ2-1, with D possibly matching TRBD2 (6 bases). V lost 4 bases and J lost 9, with 16 bases in between. Germline CDR1 SEHNR, CDR2 FQNEAQ (reference sequence). The CDR3 consists of 14 residues. CDR3 sequence: CASSSPEAGGEQFF. The CDR3 DNA reads TGTGCCAGCAGCTCCCCTGAGGCCGGGGGTGAGCAGTTCTTC.

The chain recombines TRBV10-3 with TRBJ2-3; either TRBD1 or TRBD2 may supply D (6 bases each). Trimming took off 9 bases at V and 3 bases at J, with 10 bases between the two ends. Germline CDR1 is ENHRY and CDR2 is SYGVKD. This CDR3 has 12 residues. The CDR3 region is CAMRGDTDTQYF. The CDR3 DNA follows: TGTGCCATGAGGGGGGATACAGATACGCAGTATTTT.

The chain couples TRBV25-1 to TRBJ2-1, with 8 bases aligning to TRBD2. Germline V gene sequence: CDR1 MGHDK, CDR2 SYGVNS. V was clipped by 8 bases and J by 7 bases; unmatched bases: 4. The CDR3 runs 12 residues. CDR3 nucleotides: TGTGCCAGCCAGGGACTAGGGAATGAGCAGTTCTTC. This encodes CASQGLGNEQFF.